Below are 24 T cell receptor beta chains sequenced from a single sample in a study of spatial heterogeneity in lung cancer. Their recognized antigens are unknown. Stated time point: sample taken at primary tumor resection. General study findings and limits: Tumors with more nonsynonymous mutations had more expanded intratumoral alpha and beta TCRs.

One entry per CDR3 protein results from TCRdb running MiXCR on the 5' RACE reads. The table records some 14,000 distinct CDR3 sequences, approximately 5.6% of them present only once. The sample consisted of lung tumor tissue, taken at surgery. These receptors were taken from a female donor with early-stage non-small cell lung cancer.

A note on this clonotype: Since a much larger clone is just one base distant, this may be a read error. A library made for alpha chains picked up this beta chain off target, so its size means little. This chain joins TRBV4-1 and TRBJ2-7; possible D gene TRBD1, 5 bases. The germline V gene has CDR1 MGHRA and CDR2 YSYEKL. This CDR3 has 13 amino acids. Trimming pared 0 bases from V and 9 bases from J, leaving 12 bases between. The CDR3 bases are TGCGCCAGCAGCCAAGAAGGGGTAAGGGTGCAGTACTTC. Encoded protein: CASSQEGVRVQYF.

This clonotype is labeled as medium-sized. Because the library targeted alpha chains, this beta chain is an off-target read whose size means little. V usage is TRBV18 and J usage is TRBJ1-1; D is ambiguous. The CDR3 totals 11 residues. Germline CDR1 is KGHSH and CDR2 is LQKENI. V was clipped by 6 bases and J by 5 bases, with 7 bases between them. CDR3 in amino acids: CASSLETEAFF. DNA of the CDR3: TGTGCCAGCTCGCTAGAGACTGAAGCTTTCTTT. Using reference TRBV18 and TRBJ1-1 for the parts outside the CDR3, the full variable domain is NAGVMQNPRHLVRRRGQEARLRCSPMKGHSHVYWYRQLPEEGLKFMVYLQKENIIDESGMPKERFSAEFPKEGPSILRIQQVVRGDSAAYFCASSLETEAFFGQGTRLTVV.

This clonotype was observed many times. This beta chain is an unintended read in a library built for alpha chains; its size means little. J is TRBJ1-5 and V is TRBV27; a possible D gene is TRBD1 (6 bases). Deletions cut 2 bases from V and 5 bases from J, with 10 bases between. This CDR3 region has 14 residues. Germline lookup yields CDR1 MNHEY and CDR2 SMNVEV (reference sequence). The CDR3 loop is CASSLRGAHQPQHF. In DNA form, the CDR3 reads TGTGCCAGCAGTTTACGGGGGGCGCATCAGCCCCAGCATTTT.

This clonotype was recorded many times. The size of this beta chain means little, since it is a stray read in a library made for alpha chains. This chain joins TRBV27 and TRBJ1-2, with 8 nucleotides matching TRBD1. Germline V CDR1 and CDR2: MNHEY, SMNVEV (reference sequence). J was trimmed by 7 bases and V by 7 bases; bases with no gene match: 14. There are 15 residues in the CDR3. The DNA of the CDR3 is TGTGCCAGCAATCCCCGGGGCAGGGGGCTTGTTGGCTACACCTTC. Protein: CASNPRGRGLVGYTF.

This clonotype was observed many times. Found in a library prepared for alpha chains, this beta chain is an off-target read, and its abundance has little meaning. The V call is TRBV12-3 or TRBV12-4, the J call TRBJ2-2, with no clear D. Trimming removed 3 bases at V and 6 bases at J, with 8 bases between. The CDR3 consists of 13 residues. CDR3: CASSLGRSGELFF. DNA for the CDR3: TGTGCCAGCAGTTTGGGTAGATCCGGGGAGCTGTTTTTT.

There are many counts of this clonotype. Because the library targeted alpha chains, this beta chain is an off-target read whose size means little. The chain combines TRBV27 with TRBJ2-3; 8 nucleotides line up with TRBD2. V was pared by 6 bases and J by 2 bases, with 7 bases of the junction left unmatched. Germline assignment: CDR1 MNHEY and CDR2 SMNVEV (reference sequence). The CDR3 has 15 amino acids. The CDR3 protein is CASRPTSGLTDTQYF. The CDR3 nucleotides read TGTGCCAGCAGACCTACTAGCGGACTCACAGATACGCAGTATTTT.

This clonotype was seen many times. Since it is a stray read in a library aimed at alpha chains, this beta chain has a size that is not meaningful. This sequence joins TRBV6-2 or TRBV6-3 and TRBJ2-1; the D gene is possibly TRBD1 (5 bases). The CDR3 has 12 residues. V lost 6 bases, J lost 10 bases, and 13 bases lay in between. Germline V lookup: CDR1 MNHEY, CDR2 SVGEGT. The CDR3 DNA is TGTGCCAGCAGCTCAGGGTTGGGGGAGCAGTTCTTC. It yields the protein CASSSGLGEQFF.

This clonotype was observed at least ten times. In a library made to pick up alpha chains, this beta chain is a stray read with a size that means little. V is TRBV3-1 and J is TRBJ1-2; 7 nucleotides agree with TRBD1. V was clipped by 2 bases and J by 8 bases; unmatched bases: 8. This CDR3 comprises 14 residues. Looked up from germline, CDR1 is LGHDT and CDR2 is YNNKEL (reference sequence). CDR3 sequence reads: CASSQNNGGGGYTF. CDR3 nucleotides: TGTGCCAGCAGCCAAAATAATGGAGGGGGCGGCTACACCTTC.

This clonotype is medium-sized. Found in a library prepared for alpha chains, this beta chain is an off-target read, and its abundance has little meaning. The chain employs TRBV5-4 and TRBJ2-1; 7 nucleotides match TRBD2. Germline values: CDR1 SGHNT, CDR2 YYREEE (reference sequence). V was pared by 4 bases and J by 3 bases, with 7 bases of the junction left unmatched. CDR3 length: 15 residues. The CDR3 loop is CASSPTGGGYNEQFF. CDR3 bases: TGTGCCAGCAGCCCGACTGGCGGGGGCTACAATGAGCAGTTCTTC.

Ten or more counts support this clonotype. Because the library targeted alpha chains, this beta chain is an off-target read whose size means little. The J gene is TRBJ2-3, the V gene TRBV29-1; D uncertain. The CDR3 is 13 residues long. V was clipped by 4 bases and J by 0 bases, with 8 bases between them. The germline CDR1 and CDR2 sequences are SQVTM and ANQGSEA. CDR3 loop: CSVAPTSTDTQYF. CDR3 nucleotides: TGCAGCGTTGCCCCAACTAGCACAGATACGCAGTATTTT.

This clonotype was seen ten or more times. For a library built for alpha chains, this beta chain is a stray read; little rests on its size. The chain couples TRBV7-9 to TRBJ2-7, with 12 nucleotides matching TRBD2. V trimming: 6 bases; J trimming: 2 bases; junction bases outside the gene matches: 2. The CDR3 has 14 residues. Germline loops: CDR1 SEHNR, CDR2 FQNEAQ (reference sequence). CDR3 amino acids: CASRLAGGAYEQYF. The CDR3 DNA sequence: TGTGCCAGCAGACTAGCGGGGGGCGCCTACGAGCAGTACTTC.

This clonotype showed up many times. Found in a library prepared for alpha chains, this beta chain is an off-target read, and its abundance has little meaning. Here the CDR3 reads CASSLGGQGTDTQYF. Here the CDR3 DNA reads TGTGCCAGCAGCCTCGGAGGACAGGGCACAGATACGCAGTATTTT. The gene calls are TRBV7-6 and TRBJ2-3; 7 bases fit TRBD1. The CDR3 consists of 15 residues. V lost 5 bases, J lost 1 base, and 6 bases stayed unmatched. Germline CDR1 and CDR2: SGHVS and FNYEAQ.

This clonotype was observed at least ten times. Being off target in a library aimed at alpha chains, this beta chain has a size of little meaning. The CDR3 DNA is TGTGCCAGCAGCTTCGGGGACAGAAACCAAGAGACCCAGTACTTC. It specifies CASSFGDRNQETQYF. This chain links TRBV5-8 with TRBJ2-5; TRBD1 aligns across 7 bases. Germline trimming cut 2 bases from V and 0 bases from J; bases unmatched to any gene: 4. Per the germline V gene, CDR1 is SGHTS and CDR2 is YDEGEE. There are 15 residues in the CDR3.

This clonotype has ten or more counts. This beta chain is a stray sequence in a library constructed for alpha chains; its clone size is not meaningful. The rearrangement uses TRBV7-2 and TRBJ2-5; D perhaps matches TRBD1 (6 bases). CDR3 length: 17 amino acids. The germline gives CDR1 SGHTA, CDR2 FQGNSA. Trimming took off 2 bases at V and 4 bases at J, with 20 bases between the two ends. In DNA form, the CDR3 reads TGTGCCAGCAGCTTAATGGTGGGGGCGGCCAGGGGAGAGACCCAGTACTTC. Translated: CASSLMVGAARGETQYF.

This clonotype has a count of ten or more. This beta chain is a stray read from a library made for alpha chains; its abundance is not meaningful. V usage is TRBV24-1 and J usage is TRBJ2-3, with D possibly TRBD2 on 5 matching bases. V was trimmed by 4 bases and J by 2 bases, leaving 9 bases between them. This CDR3 region has 14 residues. The germline gives CDR1 KGHDR, CDR2 SFDVKD. In nucleotides, the CDR3 is TGTGCCACCAGTGAGTGGGGAGCCACAGATACGCAGTATTTT. Residues: CATSEWGATDTQYF.

In its sample, this clonotype was seen many times. Because the library targeted alpha chains, this beta chain is an off-target read whose size means little. The V call is TRBV12-3 or TRBV12-4, the J call TRBJ2-5; D uncertain. Trimming pared 3 bases from V and 5 bases from J, leaving 4 bases between. This CDR3 has 11 amino acids. The CDR3 loop reads CASSFMETQYF. The CDR3 DNA sequence: TGTGCCAGCAGTTTTATGGAGACCCAGTACTTC.

This clonotype was seen many times. Since it is a stray read in a library aimed at alpha chains, this beta chain has a size that is not meaningful. The chain has TRBV2 and TRBJ1-5; no clear D. Germline V gives CDR1 SNHLY, CDR2 FYNNEI. V gave up 8 bases and J gave up 3 bases, with 8 bases separating them. The CDR3 consists of 12 residues. The CDR3 sequence is CASQGSNQPQHF. DNA of the CDR3: TGTGCCAGCCAAGGTTCCAATCAGCCCCAGCATTTT.

This clonotype occurred many times. A library prepared for alpha chains yielded this beta chain as an off-target read; its size is of little meaning. The chain uses TRBV5-1 and TRBJ2-1; 10 bases fit TRBD2. The V segment lost 6 bases and the J segment 1 base; nucleotides outside the gene matches: 1. The CDR3 contains 14 residues. Germline V gives CDR1 SGHRS, CDR2 YFSETQ. The CDR3 DNA is TGCGCCAGCAAGACTAGCGGGTCCTACAATGAGCAGTTCTTC. Protein product: CASKTSGSYNEQFF.

This clonotype rates as medium-sized. Within a library made for alpha chains, this beta chain is off target, and its count is uninformative. The V and J genes are TRBV6-1 and TRBJ1-6; 7 nucleotides line up with TRBD1. Germline-derived CDR1 and CDR2 are MNHNS and SASEGT. The CDR3 has 16 amino acids. V gave up 6 bases and J gave up 6 bases; unmatched junction bases: 11. CDR3 in amino acids: CASREYGTEINSPLHF. The CDR3 region has the DNA TGTGCCAGCAGGGAGTACGGGACAGAAATTAATTCACCCCTCCACTTT.

This clonotype occurred many times. This beta chain lies outside the target of a library built for alpha chains; its clone size means little. V usage is TRBV20-1 and J usage is TRBJ1-1; 7 bases are a match to TRBD1. V was clipped by 6 bases and J by 11 bases; unmatched bases: 12. The CDR3 has 12 residues. Germline-derived CDR1 and CDR2 are DFQATT and SNEGSKA (reference sequence). CDR3 coding DNA: TGCAGTGCGGCCGACAGGGTGGTAGGGGCTTTCTTT. Its translation is CSAADRVVGAFF.

This clonotype was seen at least ten times. This beta chain appears as a stray read in a library generated for alpha chains; its size is not informative. The chain joins TRBV7-2 to TRBJ2-1; D gene ambiguous. In germline, CDR1 is SGHTA, CDR2 FQGNSA. This CDR3 comprises 16 residues. Trimming took off 1 base at V and 7 bases at J, with 17 bases between the two ends. The CDR3 loop reads CASSLEFGGSWNEQFF. In nucleotides, the CDR3 is TGTGCCAGCAGCTTAGAGTTCGGCGGTTCGTGGAATGAGCAGTTCTTC. The full variable domain, its missing parts supplied by reference TRBV7-2 and TRBJ2-1, is GAGVSQSPSNKVTEKGKDVELRCDPISGHTALYWYRQSLGQGLEFLIYFQGNSAPDKSGLPSDRFSAERTGGSVSTLTIQRTQQEDSAVYLCASSLEFGGSWNEQFFGPGTRLTVL.

This clonotype was recorded many times. A library prepared for alpha chains yielded this beta chain as an off-target read; its size is of little meaning. This chain links TRBV20-1 with TRBJ2-5, with TRBD2 identical over 9 bases. CDR1 DFQATT and CDR2 SNEGSKA come from the germline V gene (reference sequence). The length of the CDR3 is 14 residues. In nucleotides, the CDR3 is TGCAGCGTTTACCGTAGCGGGGGTCAAGAGACCCAGTACTTC. Its translation: CSVYRSGGQETQYF.

This clonotype was detected ten times or more. The library was built for alpha chains, so this beta chain is an off-target read and its size means little. The rearrangement joins TRBV30 to TRBJ2-1; TRBD2 aligns across 14 bases. V trimming: 0 bases; J trimming: 8 bases; junction bases outside the gene matches: 6. Germline CDR1 and CDR2: GTSNPN and SVGIG (reference sequence). The CDR3 is made up of 16 amino acids. In DNA, the CDR3 is TGTGCCTGGAGTGTAGGGACTAGCGGGGGAGGAGATGAGCAGTTCTTC. It is translated as CAWSVGTSGGGDEQFF.

A note on this clonotype: Because this beta chain is a stray read in a library intended to capture alpha chains, its abundance should not be given much weight. The chain couples TRBV20-1 to TRBJ1-3; 7 bases fit TRBD1. The CDR3 extends over 16 amino acids. V shed 3 bases, J shed 6 bases, and the junction held 14 bases outside the gene matches. Looked up from germline, CDR1 is DFQATT and CDR2 is SNEGSKA (reference sequence). CDR3 sequence: CSASIRTGTDENTIYF. CDR3 sequence (DNA): TGCAGTGCTAGCATAAGGACAGGAACGGACGAAAACACCATATATTTT.